Listed below are T cell receptor beta chains from one sample, sequenced in a study of T-cell reconstitution after alpha-beta-depleted transplantation in children. TCRdb reprocessed the PCR reads via MiXCR and lists one record per CDR3 protein. The sample shows 250,000 to 300,000 distinct CDR3 sequences, roughly 7.8% of them seen only once. The sample here was peripheral blood, taken 360 days after TCRalphabeta/CD19-depleted stem cell transplant. The receptors stem from a female patient between 2 and 15 years old who had a stem cell transplant for Fanconi anemia, so the T cells may come from the graft donor. The CDR3 runs from the conserved cysteine through the conserved F or W.

J: TRBJ1-2
V: TRBV25-1
CDR3: CASSLRDRGSYTF

J: TRBJ1-6
V: TRBV27
CDR3: CASSWGQGVYPSYNSPLHF

J: TRBJ2-3
V: TRBV6-5
CDR3: CNRGGRADTQYF

J: TRBJ2-1
V: TRBV5-1
CDR3: CASSFPTTYSGGADSEQFF

J: TRBJ1-1
V: TRBV20-1
CDR3: CSASRRVFPYTEAFF

J: TRBJ1-6
V: TRBV19
CDR3: CASRGQVFSPLHF

J: TRBJ1-3
V: TRBV11-1
CDR3: CASSLEAARGGNTIYF

J: TRBJ2-2
V: TRBV7-6
CDR3: CASSLWGTGELFF

J: TRBJ1-3
V: TRBV6-5
CDR3: CASGPGNTIYF

J: TRBJ2-7
V: TRBV30
CDR3: CAWSVLQGWNEQYF

J: TRBJ2-1
V: TRBV6-5
CDR3: CASSFHRGPYNEQFF

J: TRBJ1-6
V: TRBV20-1
CDR3: CSARDTAPNNSPLHF

J: TRBJ1-2
V: TRBV7-2
CDR3: CASSPSRLKIWGGYTF

J: TRBJ2-3
V: TRBV20-1
CDR3: CASGQSTDTQYF

J: TRBJ1-4
V: TRBV4-3
CDR3: CASSQVSSAGLTTNEKLFF

J: TRBJ1-6
V: TRBV10-3
CDR3: CAISESGQLDSPLHF

J: TRBJ2-5
V: TRBV7-2
CDR3: CASTEERGGYETQYF